This T cell receptor (beta chain) appears in the sequencing data of a study of blood T cell repertoires in COVID-19. The CDR3 totals 12 residues. V was shortened by 7 bases and J by 6 bases, with 12 bases between the two germline ends. CDR1 is LNHDA and CDR2 is SQIVND in the germline V gene (reference sequence). Authors' processing steps: Estimated nucleated cell counts came from reference gene primer amplification. Repertoires were generated with immunoSEQ multiplex PCR, while TCRdb's copy carries only in-frame clones and drops some. That table is the source of V, J and clone size, and D and trimming were worked out from the DNA. The sample holds around 230,000 clones, roughly 83% seen once.

The TCR sequence derives from a woman between 65 and 79 years old with active or convalescent COVID-19. Sequencing was carried out using peripheral blood. The V and J genes are TRBV19 and TRBJ1-1; tentative D call: TRBD1 (5 bases). DNA of the CDR3: TGTGCCAGTAAGGAGGGGTGGGCTGAAGCTTTCTTT. Translated: CASKEGWAEAFF.